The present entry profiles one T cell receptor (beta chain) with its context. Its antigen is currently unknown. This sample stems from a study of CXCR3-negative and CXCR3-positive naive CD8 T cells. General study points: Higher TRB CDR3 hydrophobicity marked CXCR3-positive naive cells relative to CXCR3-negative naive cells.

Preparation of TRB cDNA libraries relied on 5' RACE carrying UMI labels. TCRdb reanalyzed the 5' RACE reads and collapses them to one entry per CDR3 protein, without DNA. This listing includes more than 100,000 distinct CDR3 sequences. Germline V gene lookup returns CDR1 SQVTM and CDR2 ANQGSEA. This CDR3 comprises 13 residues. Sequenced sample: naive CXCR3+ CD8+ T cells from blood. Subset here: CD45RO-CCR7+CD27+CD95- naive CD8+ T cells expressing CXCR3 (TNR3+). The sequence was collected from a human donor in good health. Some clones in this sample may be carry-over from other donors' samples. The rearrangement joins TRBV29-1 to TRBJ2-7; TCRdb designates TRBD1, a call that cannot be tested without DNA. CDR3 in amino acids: CSVARDSSYEQYF.